This is a list of T cell receptor beta chains from one sample in a study of beta chain features in type 1 diabetes. Sequencing was performed with immunoSEQ multiplex PCR; in TCRdb, only in-frame clones are kept and a portion is missing. Of 300,000 to 400,000 clones in the sample, approximately 8% are singletons; the top ten hold around 0.45%. Material for sequencing was central memory CD4+ T cells from blood. The source of these receptors is a woman between 18 and 29 years old in good health. The CDR3 runs from the conserved cysteine through the conserved F or W. A D gene is named only where the DNA matches it firmly. Some rows mark clone size as missing; the rest say once, few, many or name a class of expanded clone.

clone_size	d_call	v_call	j_call	cdr3_aa	cdr3_nt
NA	TRBD2	TRBV7-6	TRBJ2-7	CASSQGTSGRPHEQYF	TGTGCCAGCAGCCAGGGGACTAGCGGGAGACCCCACGAGCAGTACTTC
many	NA	TRBV14	TRBJ2-6	CASSRLSGANVLTF	TGTGCCAGCAGCCGGCTCTCTGGGGCCAACGTCCTGACTTTC
NA	TRBD1	TRBV5-1	TRBJ2-1	CASSLVGQGLYNEQFF	TGCGCCAGCAGCTTGGTTGGACAGGGGCTTTACAATGAGCAGTTCTTC
many	TRBD2	TRBV7-2	TRBJ2-3	CASSLATSGTTQYF	TGTGCCAGCAGCTTAGCTACTAGCGGGACGACGCAGTATTTT
many	NA	TRBV6-5	TRBJ2-6	CASSYNDAGANVLTF	TGTGCCAGCAGTTACAATGACGCTGGGGCCAACGTCCTGACTTTC
NA	NA	TRBV2	TRBJ2-7	CASGLNSYEQYF	TGTGCCAGCGGTTTAAACTCCTACGAGCAGTACTTC
NA	TRBD2	TRBV5-4	TRBJ2-1	CASSLGSSGKGSHEQFF	TGTGCCAGCAGCTTGGGTTCTAGCGGGAAAGGTTCCCATGAGCAGTTCTTC
NA	NA	TRBV7-9	TRBJ1-1	CASSSPGPMNTEAFF	TGTGCCAGCAGCTCTCCCGGGCCGATGAACACTGAAGCTTTCTTT
few	TRBD2	TRBV9	TRBJ2-5	CAIETGTSVTQYF	TGTGCCATAGAGACCGGGACTAGTGTGACCCAGTACTTC
NA	TRBD1	TRBV6-1	TRBJ2-6	CASSWTGSGANVLTF	TGTGCCAGCAGTTGGACAGGTTCTGGGGCCAACGTCCTGACTTTC
NA	NA	TRBV10-3	TRBJ1-5	CAISGTDQPQHF	TGTGCCATCAGTGGGACAGACCAGCCCCAGCATTTT
few	TRBD1	TRBV2	TRBJ2-7	CASSVGQGAYEQYF	TGTGCCAGCAGTGTAGGACAGGGGGCCTACGAGCAGTACTTC
NA	NA	TRBV20-1	TRBJ2-7	CSARADYEQYF	TGCAGTGCTAGGGCTGACTACGAGCAGTACTTC
few	TRBD2	TRBV19	TRBJ2-1	CASSMSGTPEQFF	TGTGCCAGTAGTATGAGCGGGACCCCTGAGCAGTTCTTC
few	TRBD2	TRBV28	TRBJ2-7	CASSSPGLAKGNF	TGTGCCAGCAGTTCCCCCGGACTAGCAAAGGGGAACTTC
NA	TRBD1	TRBV28	TRBJ2-7	CASSLPLGQGVEQYF	TGTGCCAGCAGCTTACCGCTGGGACAGGGGGTTGAGCAGTACTTC
many	NA	TRBV7-2	TRBJ2-2	CASSLLGELFF	TGTGCCAGCAGCTTACTAGGGGAGCTGTTTTTT
few	NA	TRBV7-2	TRBJ2-7	CASSLNGGVTYEQYF	TGTGCCAGCAGCTTAAATGGGGGTGTAACCTACGAGCAGTACTTC
NA	TRBD1	TRBV6-6	TRBJ1-1	CASRGDRGKAFF	TGTGCCAGCAGGGGGGACAGGGGCAAAGCTTTCTTT
few	TRBD1	TRBV6-5	TRBJ1-2	CASSYSSLGGHYGYTF	TGTGCCAGCAGTTACTCCAGTTTAGGGGGCCACTATGGCTACACCTTC
many	NA	TRBV15	TRBJ2-7	CATSRVEHTYEQYF	TGTGCCACCAGCAGAGTGGAACACACCTACGAGCAGTACTTC
many	NA	TRBV28	TRBJ2-6	CASTPEASGANVLTF	TGTGCCAGCACCCCGGAGGCCTCTGGGGCCAACGTCCTGACTTTC
few	NA	TRBV9	TRBJ1-5	CASSPSMGRRYSNQPQHF	TGTGCCAGCAGCCCAAGTATGGGCAGAAGATATAGCAATCAGCCCCAGCATTTT
NA	TRBD2	TRBV28	TRBJ2-7	CASSRGKAGDNYEQYF	TGTGCCAGCAGTCGGGGCAAAGCGGGGGATAACTACGAGCAGTACTTC
NA	NA	TRBV28	TRBJ2-7	CASRIDRNYEQYF	TGTGCCAGCCGAATCGACAGGAACTACGAGCAGTACTTC